The 21 T cell receptor beta chains below all came from one sample that was sequenced in a study of T cell responses to AZD1222 COVID-19 vaccine. Clones were read by immunoSEQ multiplex PCR, and TCRdb kept only the in-frame ones, dropping some. The sample yields about 120,000 clones, 85% to 90% seen once. The source was peripheral blood, collected on day 0 of AZD1222 vaccination. The receptor set was obtained from an adult in good health.

This clone has only one observation. The rearrangement joins TRBV5-5 to TRBJ2-1; D ambiguous. Germline loops: CDR1 SGHKS, CDR2 YYEKEE (reference sequence). The V end lost 4 bases, the J end lost 2 bases, and 16 bases lay between the germline ends. The CDR3 runs to 16 residues. This chain's CDR3 is CASSTAPLGTYNEQFF. The CDR3 nucleotides are TGTGCCAGCAGCACTGCGCCCCTAGGTACCTACAATGAGCAGTTCTTC. The whole variable domain, remainder taken from reference TRBV5-5 and TRBJ2-1, is DAGVTQSPTHLIKTRGQQVTLRCSPISGHKSVSWYQQVLGQGPQFIFQYYEKEERGRGNFPDRFSARQFPNYSSELNVNALLLGDSALYLCASSTAPLGTYNEQFFGPGTRLTVL.

The genes are TRBV28 and TRBJ2-1; tentative D call: TRBD2 (5 bases). V was cut by 6 bases and J by 4 bases, with 19 bases left in between. The CDR3 length is 16 residues. Germline V CDR1 and CDR2: MDHEN, SYDVKM. CDR3 in DNA: TGTGCCAGCAGGGGAACGGAGGCGGTCCGATACAATGAGCAGTTCTTC. Its translation is CASRGTEAVRYNEQFF.

Notes on this clone: Other DNA sequences in the same sample also yield this CDR3. CDR3 sequence: CASSQAYNEQFF. In DNA form, the CDR3 reads TGTGCCAGCAGCCAGGCTTACAATGAGCAGTTCTTC. This chain uses TRBV3-1 (or the pseudogene TRBV3-2) with TRBJ2-1; D remains unclear. The length of the CDR3 is 12 residues. Germline V gene data show CDR1 as LGHDT and CDR2 as YNNKEL (reference sequence). V was shortened by 3 bases and J by 4 bases, with 4 bases between the two germline ends.

The chain couples TRBV19 to TRBJ1-2, with 7 bases identical to TRBD1. The CDR3 runs 13 residues. Germline CDR1 reads LNHDA; CDR2 reads SQIVND (reference sequence). V shed 6 bases, J shed 4 bases, and the junction held 5 bases outside the gene matches. The CDR3 is CASSLGQVYGYTF. The CDR3 nucleotides are TGTGCCAGTAGCCTCGGACAGGTCTATGGCTACACCTTC.

The chain couples TRBV7-3 to TRBJ2-6; D not resolved. Deletions cut 2 bases from V and 0 bases from J, with 8 bases between. Germline V CDR1 and CDR2: SGHTA, FQGTGA. The CDR3 has 16 amino acids. CDR3 loop: CASSLRPGSGANVLTF. In nucleotides, the CDR3 is TGTGCCAGCAGCTTACGTCCGGGCTCTGGGGCCAACGTCCTGACTTTC. Looking up the rest from reference TRBV7-3 and TRBJ2-6 gives the full variable domain: GAGVSQTPSNKVTEKGKYVELRCDPISGHTALYWYRQSLGQGPEFLIYFQGTGAADDSGLPNDRFFAVRPEGSVSTLKIQRTERGDSAVYLCASSLRPGSGANVLTFGAGSRLTVL.

The V and J genes are TRBV7-6 and TRBJ2-1; 8 nucleotides line up with TRBD1. The CDR3 consists of 15 residues. CDR1 and CDR2 (germline): SGHVS, FNYEAQ. The trim removed 5 bases at V and 4 bases at J, leaving 7 bases unmatched. CDR3 in DNA: TGTGCCAGCAGCGCGGCCGGGACAGGTTACAATGAGCAGTTCTTC. Its protein product is CASSAAGTGYNEQFF.

V and J are TRBV2 and TRBJ1-2, with D possibly matching TRBD1 (6 bases). The CDR3 length is 13 residues. The V gene's germline CDR1 is SNHLY and CDR2 FYNNEI. The V end was cut by 5 bases, the J end by 2 bases, with 9 bases between. CDR3 DNA: TGTGCCAGCAGTAGAGGACAGAACTATGGCTACACCTTC. It encodes CASSRGQNYGYTF.

The chain joins TRBV7-3 to TRBJ2-5; perhaps TRBD2 as D (7 bases). V was trimmed by 1 base and J by 5 bases, leaving 14 bases between them. The CDR3 is 15 amino acids. Germline V lookup: CDR1 SGHTA, CDR2 FQGTGA. The CDR3 loop reads CASSLMGGQAETQYF. In DNA form, the CDR3 reads TGTGCCAGCAGCTTAATGGGGGGGCAGGCGGAGACCCAGTACTTC.

The CDR3 DNA follows: TGTGCCACAGGAGGGGGGAGGCCAATTAAAGAGACCCAGTACTTC. Translated: CATGGGRPIKETQYF. This chain connects TRBV15 to TRBJ2-5; the D gene could be TRBD1 or TRBD2 (6 bases each). Per the germline V gene, CDR1 is LNHNV and CDR2 is YYDKDF (reference sequence). This CDR3 comprises 15 residues. Trimming removed 9 bases from V and 3 bases from J, with 20 bases in between. Full variable domain (outside the CDR3, taken from reference TRBV15 and TRBJ2-5): DAMVIQNPRYQVTQFGKPVTLSCSQTLNHNVMYWYQQKSSQAPKLLFHYYDKDFNNEADTPDNFQSRRPNTSFCFLDIRSPGLGDTAMYLCATGGGRPIKETQYFGPGTRLLVL.

The chain couples TRBV29-1 to TRBJ1-2, with D possibly TRBD1 on 6 matching bases. The length of the CDR3 is 11 residues. Trimming removed 8 bases at V and 6 bases at J, with 13 bases between. Germline loops: CDR1 SQVTM, CDR2 ANQGSEA. The CDR3: CSSAGGDGYTF. The DNA for the CDR3 is TGCAGCTCCGCGGGGGGCGATGGCTACACCTTC.

This clone was counted once. The gene calls are TRBV29-1 and TRBJ1-3; 7 bases line up with TRBD1. Germline loops: CDR1 SQVTM, CDR2 ANQGSEA. V lost 6 bases and J lost 2; bases outside the gene matches: 1. This CDR3 is built from 12 residues. CDR3 amino acids: CSVGQAGNTIYF. The CDR3 DNA follows: TGCAGCGTAGGACAGGCTGGAAACACCATATATTTT.

The V and J genes are TRBV4-1 and TRBJ1-2; 11 nucleotides agree with TRBD1. V was pared by 0 bases and J by 7 bases, with 7 bases of the junction left unmatched. The CDR3 extends over 16 amino acids. The germline V gene encodes CDR1 MGHRA and CDR2 YSYEKL. CDR3 amino acids: CASSQDSGTGGIGYTF. As DNA, the CDR3 is TGCGCCAGCAGCCAAGATTCCGGGACAGGGGGTATTGGCTACACCTTC.

The gene calls are TRBV10-2 and TRBJ1-2, with TRBD1 identical over 9 bases. Per the germline V gene, CDR1 is WSHSY and CDR2 is SAAADI. There are 15 residues in the CDR3. After removal of 7 bases from V and 1 base from J, the junction contained 7 bases not matched to a gene. The CDR3 sequence: CASNDRGRGNYGYTF. For the CDR3, the DNA is TGCGCCAGCAATGACAGGGGGAGGGGTAACTATGGCTACACCTTC.

The chain couples TRBV29-1 to TRBJ1-3; no clear D. The CDR3 covers 13 residues. Germline values: CDR1 SQVTM, CDR2 ANQGSEA. Trimming left V 7 bases short and J 0 bases short, with 10 bases between. Written as DNA, the CDR3 is TGCAGCGCAGAAGGGTTCTCTGGAAACACCATATATTTT. This gives the protein CSAEGFSGNTIYF.

This clone was seen once. In DNA form, the CDR3 reads TGTGCCAGCAGCTTCCCGCCAGGGAATGACTATGGCTACACCTTC. This sequence encodes CASSFPPGNDYGYTF. This chain joins TRBV5-4 and TRBJ1-2; TRBD1 might be the D (5 bases). CDR3 length: 15 amino acids. Germline V CDR1 and CDR2: SGHNT, YYREEE (reference sequence). V lost 2 bases, J lost 3 bases, and 14 bases lay in between.

The rearrangement joins TRBV6-6 to TRBJ2-2; D may be TRBD1 or TRBD2 (5 bases each). Germline values: CDR1 MNHNY, CDR2 SVGAGI (reference sequence). V was cut by 6 bases and J by 3 bases, with 11 bases left in between. The CDR3 spans 14 residues. CDR3 in amino acids: CASSEQEDTGELFF. CDR3 nucleotides: TGTGCCAGCAGCGAACAGGAGGACACCGGGGAGCTGTTTTTT.

The chain combines TRBV10-1 with TRBJ2-7, with 11 bases fitting TRBD1. V dropped 6 bases and J dropped 5; count of bases not matched to a gene: 18. This CDR3 region has 18 residues. The germline gives CDR1 WNHNN, CDR2 SYGVQD (reference sequence). The CDR3 loop is CASSEGQDRGRLYDEQYF. Here the CDR3 DNA reads TGCGCCAGCAGCGAAGGTCAGGACAGGGGGCGTCTTTACGACGAGCAGTACTTC.

V is TRBV11-2 and J is TRBJ2-7, with TRBD2 matching 11 bases. V dropped 1 base and J dropped 4; count of bases not matched to a gene: 6. The CDR3 is 16 amino acids. The germline V gene has CDR1 SGHAT and CDR2 FQNNGV. The CDR3 spells CASSLGLLAGGYEQYF. The CDR3 DNA follows: TGTGCCAGCAGCTTAGGACTGCTAGCGGGGGGTTACGAGCAGTACTTC.

The chain couples TRBV28 to TRBJ1-2; no clear D gene. V was trimmed by 6 bases and J by 8 bases, leaving 16 bases between them. The germline V gene encodes CDR1 MDHEN and CDR2 SYDVKM. This CDR3 is 13 amino acids long. In nucleotides, the CDR3 is TGTGCCAGCAGACCACCGAGCAGCTACGGCTACACCTTC. Translation gives CASRPPSSYGYTF.

The CDR3 DNA follows: TGTGCCAGCAGTGAAGGGGGGGCGACTAATGAAAAACTGTTTTTT. Translation: CASSEGGATNEKLFF. This chain links TRBV6-1 with TRBJ1-4; possibly TRBD1 for D (6 bases). Germline CDR1 reads MNHNS; CDR2 reads SASEGT. V lost 1 base and J lost 2, with 8 bases in between. The CDR3 is 15 amino acids.

This chain links TRBV6-5 with TRBJ2-3; D unclear. The germline gives CDR1 MNHEY, CDR2 SVGAGI. The CDR3 is 14 amino acids. V dropped 6 bases and J dropped 3 bases, with 13 bases sitting between them. The CDR3 sequence is CASSPRGGTDTQYF. The DNA for the CDR3 is TGTGCCAGCAGCCCAAGAGGCGGAACAGATACGCAGTATTTT.